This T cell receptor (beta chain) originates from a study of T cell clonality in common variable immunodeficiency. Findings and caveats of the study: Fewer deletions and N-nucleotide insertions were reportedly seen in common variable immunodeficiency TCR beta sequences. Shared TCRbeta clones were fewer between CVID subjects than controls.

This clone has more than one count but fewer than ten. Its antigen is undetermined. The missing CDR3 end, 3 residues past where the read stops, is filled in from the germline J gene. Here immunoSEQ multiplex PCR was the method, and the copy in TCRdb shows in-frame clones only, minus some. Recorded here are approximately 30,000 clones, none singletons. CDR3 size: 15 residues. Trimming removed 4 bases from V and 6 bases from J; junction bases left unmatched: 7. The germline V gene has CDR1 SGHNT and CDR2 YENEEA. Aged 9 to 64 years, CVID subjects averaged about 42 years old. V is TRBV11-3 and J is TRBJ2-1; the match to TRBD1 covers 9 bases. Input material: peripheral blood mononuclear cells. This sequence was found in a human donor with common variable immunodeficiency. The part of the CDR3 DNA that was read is TGTGCCAGCAGCTCAGGCGGGACAGGGTCCAATGAG. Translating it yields CASSSGGTGSNE. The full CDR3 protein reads CASSSGGTGSNEQFF.